This TCR beta chain was sequenced in a study of cytomegalovirus exposure and HLA in healthy donors. Vbeta (60) and Jbeta (13) primers were used in the PCR. TCRdb's table, derived via immunoSEQ multiplex PCR, lists solely in-frame clones and lacks some. The sample records more than 95,000 clones, 70% to 80% being singletons. The length of the CDR3 is 14 residues. Germline V lookup: CDR1 KGHSH, CDR2 LQKENI. V was pared by 4 bases and J by 9 bases, with 16 bases between. Regarding the study as a whole: Whilst most TCR sequences proved rare, a subset of public TCRs occurred across many donors. The availability of immune exposure information extended only to CMV serostatus.

Remarks on this clone: What it binds is not known.

Sequenced material: PBMCs. The J gene is TRBJ2-1, the V gene TRBV18; D is undetermined. The receptor was derived from a man aged 50-60 years in good health and CMV-seronegative. CDR3 coding DNA: TGTGCCAGCTCACGAAATACAGCCTCCGGTGAGCAGTTCTTC. Residues: CASSRNTASGEQFF.